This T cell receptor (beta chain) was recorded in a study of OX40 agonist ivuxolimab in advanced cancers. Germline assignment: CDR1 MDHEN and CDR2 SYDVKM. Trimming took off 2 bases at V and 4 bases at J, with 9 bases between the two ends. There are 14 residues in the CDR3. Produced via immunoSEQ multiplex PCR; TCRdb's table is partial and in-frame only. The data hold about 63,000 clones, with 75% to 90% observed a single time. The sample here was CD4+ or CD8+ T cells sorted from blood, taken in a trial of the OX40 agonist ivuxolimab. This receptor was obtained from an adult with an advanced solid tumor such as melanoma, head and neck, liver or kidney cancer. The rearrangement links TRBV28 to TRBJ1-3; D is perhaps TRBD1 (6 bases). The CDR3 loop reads CASSLAGVGNTIYF. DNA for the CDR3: TGTGCCAGCAGTTTAGCAGGGGTCGGAAACACCATATATTTT.